The source of this TCR beta chain is a study of blood T cell repertoires in COVID-19. Participants' reported clinical history set cohort assignment. Profiled with immunoSEQ multiplex PCR; TCRdb holds only in-frame clones, not every one. Altogether some 230,000 clones are present, roughly 80% being singletons, with the ten largest covering roughly 1.3%. CDR3 length equals 15 residues. V lost 4 bases, J lost 8 bases, and 20 bases lay in between. Looked up from germline, CDR1 is LNHDA and CDR2 is SQIVND (reference sequence). The sequenced material came from PBMCs or T cells enriched from blood (not recorded which). The V and J genes are TRBV19 and TRBJ1-2, with TRBD1 as a possible D gene (6 bases). The sequence was collected from a woman aged 40 to 49 with acute COVID-19. The CDR3 DNA follows: TGTGCCAGTAGTACTTTACAGGGCCTGAAGCGCGGCTACACCTTC. Translated: CASSTLQGLKRGYTF.